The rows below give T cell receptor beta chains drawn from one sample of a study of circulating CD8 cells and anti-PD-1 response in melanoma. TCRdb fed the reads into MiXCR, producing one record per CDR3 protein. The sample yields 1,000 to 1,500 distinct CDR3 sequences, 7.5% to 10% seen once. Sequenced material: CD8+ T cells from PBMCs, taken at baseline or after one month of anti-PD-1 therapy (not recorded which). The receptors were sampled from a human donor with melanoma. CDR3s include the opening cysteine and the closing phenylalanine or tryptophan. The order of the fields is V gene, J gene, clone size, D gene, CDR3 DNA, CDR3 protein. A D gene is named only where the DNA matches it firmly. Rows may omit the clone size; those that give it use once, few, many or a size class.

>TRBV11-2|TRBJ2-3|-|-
TGTGCCAGCACCCTCATGGCCGGTGGGGGCTACACAGATACGCAGTATTTT
CASTLMAGGGYTDTQYF
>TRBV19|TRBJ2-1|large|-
TGTGCCAGTAGGGAACAGGGTAGCTCCTACAATGAGCAGTTCTTC
CASREQGSSYNEQFF
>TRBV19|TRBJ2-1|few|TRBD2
TGTGCCAGTAGCGGGGGGGCCTACAACGAGCAGTTCTTC
CASSGGAYNEQFF
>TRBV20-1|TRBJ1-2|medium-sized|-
TGCAGTGCTAGGGCCGGGACATTCTATGGCTACACCTTC
CSARAGTFYGYTF
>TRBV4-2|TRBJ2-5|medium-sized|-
TGTGCCAGCAGCCAAGATGAGACGCAGTGGACCCAGTACTTC
CASSQDETQWTQYF
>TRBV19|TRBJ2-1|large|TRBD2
TGTGCCAGTAGTATAGGGGCGGGGGACAATGAGCAGTTCTTC
CASSIGAGDNEQFF
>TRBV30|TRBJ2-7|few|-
TGTGCCTGGAGTGTACCAGAACAGGACTACGAGCAGTACTTC
CAWSVPEQDYEQYF
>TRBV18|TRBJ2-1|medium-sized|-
TGTGCCAGCTCACTAACGGACCCCCCATTAGGGGAGCAGTTCTTC
CASSLTDPPLGEQFF
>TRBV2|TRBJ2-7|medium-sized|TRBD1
TGTGCCAGCAGGGGACAGGGTTTCGAGCAGTACTTC
CASRGQGFEQYF
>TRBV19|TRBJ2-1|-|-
TGTGCCAGCCTCGGGGGTAGCTCCTACAATGAGCAGTTCTTC
CASLGGSSYNEQFF
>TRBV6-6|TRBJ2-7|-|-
TGTGCCAGCAGTTACTCGAGGAGTTTGGAGGGGTCCGACTACGAGCAGTACTTC
CASSYSRSLEGSDYEQYF
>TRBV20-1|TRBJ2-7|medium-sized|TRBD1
TGCAGTGCTAGAGGCGACAGGGAGTCCTCCGAGCAGTACTTC
CSARGDRESSEQYF
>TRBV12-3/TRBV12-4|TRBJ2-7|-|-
TGTGCCAGCAGTTTAGTGGGTACCTACGAGCAGTACTTC
CASSLVGTYEQYF
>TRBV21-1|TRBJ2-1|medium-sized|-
TGTGCCCACACAGCCCCCCGGCTAGAGATGAACAATGAGCAGTTCTTC
CAHTAPRLEMNNEQFF
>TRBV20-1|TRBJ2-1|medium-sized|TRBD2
TGCAGTGTTAGACCGGGACTAGCGGGGGCCATCTCCTACAATGAGCAGTTCTTC
CSVRPGLAGAISYNEQFF
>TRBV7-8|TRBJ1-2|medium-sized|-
TGTGCCAGCAGCTTAGGGTCGATAGAAGGGGCCTATGGCTACACCTTC
CASSLGSIEGAYGYTF
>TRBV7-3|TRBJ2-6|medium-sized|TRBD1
TGTGCCAGCAGCCTAGGACAGGGAGTCTCTGGGGCCAACGTCCTGACTTTC
CASSLGQGVSGANVLTF
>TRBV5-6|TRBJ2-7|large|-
TGTGCCAGCAGCTTGGGTCCGAACTACGAGCAGTACTTC
CASSLGPNYEQYF
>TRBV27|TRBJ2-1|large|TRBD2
TGTGCCAGCAGTTTTCGGCGGGGGGGCTACAATGAGCAGTTCTTC
CASSFRRGGYNEQFF
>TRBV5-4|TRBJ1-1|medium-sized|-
TGTGCCAGCAGCCTGGTGGGCACTGAAGCTTTCTTT
CASSLVGTEAFF
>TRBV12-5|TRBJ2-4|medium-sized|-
TGTGCTAGTGGTTCCTGGGGGCACTACGCTCAGTACTTC
CASGSWGHYAQYF
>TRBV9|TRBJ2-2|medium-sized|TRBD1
TGTGCCAGCAGCGCTTCGCCCCAGGGGGCGGCGAACACCGGGGAGCTGTTTTTT
CASSASPQGAANTGELFF
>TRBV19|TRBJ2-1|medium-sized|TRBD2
TGTGCCAGTAGTATTCGAGCGGGGTGGGAGCAGTTCTTC
CASSIRAGWEQFF
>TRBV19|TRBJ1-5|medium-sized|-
TGTGCCAGTAGTATCTGGTCAGGGCCTAATAGCAATCAGCCCCAGCATTTT
CASSIWSGPNSNQPQHF
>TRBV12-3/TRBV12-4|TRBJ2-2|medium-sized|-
TGTGCCAGCACCTGGGGGGTCCCCGGGGAGCTGTTTTTT
CASTWGVPGELFF
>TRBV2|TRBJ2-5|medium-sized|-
TGTGCCAGCAGGGACCCAGAGACCCAGTACTTC
CASRDPETQYF
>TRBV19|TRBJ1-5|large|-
TGTGCCAGTAGTATAGGACAGGATTACTATCAGCCCCAGCATTTT
CASSIGQDYYQPQHF
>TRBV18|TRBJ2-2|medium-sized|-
TGTGCCAGCTCACCGGAGGATGACGGCACCGGGGAGCTGTTTTTT
CASSPEDDGTGELFF
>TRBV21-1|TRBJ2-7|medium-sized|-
TGTGCCAGCAGCAAAGGTGGTCCTGTCTCCTACGAGCAGTACTTC
CASSKGGPVSYEQYF
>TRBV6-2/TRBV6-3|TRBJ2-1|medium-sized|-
TGTGCCAGCAGTTCCCTTGAGTCTCCGCATGAGCAGTTCTTC
CASSSLESPHEQFF
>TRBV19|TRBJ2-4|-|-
TGTGCCAGTAGTATAGGGGGGGTACTAGCCAAAAACATTCAGTACTTC
CASSIGGVLAKNIQYF
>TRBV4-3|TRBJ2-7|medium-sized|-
TGCGCCAGCAGCCAAGCCGTCGGGGGCACCTACGAGCAGTACTTC
CASSQAVGGTYEQYF
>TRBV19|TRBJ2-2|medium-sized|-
TGTGCCAGTAGTAACGGCCGAAACACCGGGGAGCTGTTTTTT
CASSNGRNTGELFF
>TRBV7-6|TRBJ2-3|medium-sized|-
TGTGCCAGCAGCTTAAGTTCCTGGGGAACTGGGACAGATACGCAGTATTTT
CASSLSSWGTGTDTQYF
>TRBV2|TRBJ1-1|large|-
TGTGCCAGCAGTGTGATAGGGAACACTGAAGCTTTCTTT
CASSVIGNTEAFF
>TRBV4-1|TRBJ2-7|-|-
TGCGCCAGCAGACTAAGACAGGACTCCACCTACGAGCAGTACTTC
CASRLRQDSTYEQYF
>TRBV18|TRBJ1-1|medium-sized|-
TGTGCCAGCTCACTAGAGGAGAACACTGAAGCTTTCTTT
CASSLEENTEAFF
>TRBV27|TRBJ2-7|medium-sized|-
TGTGCCAGCAGTCCGGGGGGCCTGTACGAGCAGTACTTC
CASSPGGLYEQYF
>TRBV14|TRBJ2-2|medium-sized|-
TGTGCCAGCAGCCAAGCTCGCGCGGCAGGTGTAACCGGGGAGCTGTTTTTT
CASSQARAAGVTGELFF
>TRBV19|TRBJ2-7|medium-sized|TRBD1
TGTGCCAGTAGTATTTCGGCAGGGGGCGGCGAGCAGTACTTC
CASSISAGGGEQYF
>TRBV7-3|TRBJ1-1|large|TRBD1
TGTGCCAGCAGCATCGGGACAGGGTTGAGCACTGAAGCTTTCTTT
CASSIGTGLSTEAFF